Listed below are T cell receptor beta chains from one sample, sequenced in a study of CD8 T cells in Susac syndrome. TCRdb re-called the immunoSEQ multiplex PCR reads through MiXCR, storing one row per CDR3 protein. The sample comprises 150,000 or so distinct CDR3 sequences, 92% of which are singletons, and about 0.073% rests with the top ten. Sequencing was done on a sample of CD4+ T cells from PBMCs. The receptors come from a human donor in good health. CDR3s include the opening cysteine and the closing phenylalanine or tryptophan. A D gene is named only where the DNA matches it firmly. A clone size is listed for some rows: how often the clone was seen (once, few, many), or a class if it is expanded.

>TRBV18|TRBJ2-7|-|TRBD1
CASSRGDRGHEQYF
TGTGCCAGCTCACGTGGGGACAGGGGACACGAGCAGTACTTC
>TRBV6-1|TRBJ2-5|-|TRBD2
CASRSGLAGALQETQYF
TGTGCCAGCAGATCTGGACTAGCGGGAGCGCTGCAAGAGACCCAGTACTTC
>TRBV2|TRBJ1-5|-|-
CASSDQQGNQPQHF
TGTGCCAGCAGTGACCAGCAGGGGAATCAGCCCCAGCATTTT
>TRBV28|TRBJ2-1|-|TRBD2
CASSPWRTSGNHNEQFF
TGTGCCAGCAGCCCCTGGAGGACTAGCGGTAATCACAATGAGCAGTTCTTC
>TRBV6-1|TRBJ2-1|-|TRBD2
CASTFIRGGDEQFF
TGTGCCAGCACTTTCATCCGGGGGGGAGATGAGCAGTTCTTC
>TRBV2|TRBJ2-1|-|TRBD1
CASSEEGAASYNEQFF
TGTGCCAGCAGTGAAGAGGGGGCAGCTTCCTACAATGAGCAGTTCTTC
>TRBV19|TRBJ1-1|-|-
CASTHTPMNTEAFF
TGTGCCAGTACCCATACACCCATGAACACTGAAGCTTTCTTT
>TRBV5-1|TRBJ1-5|-|-
CASSPIGNQPQHF
TGCGCCAGCAGCCCTATCGGGAATCAGCCCCAGCATTTT
>TRBV18|TRBJ1-1|-|-
CASSPKLGRGNTEAFF
TGTGCCAGCTCACCAAAGTTGGGACGGGGGAACACTGAAGCTTTCTTT
>TRBV4-3|TRBJ2-7|-|-
CASSQDRAGSSYEQYF
TGCGCCAGCAGCCAAGACCGGGCAGGGAGCTCCTACGAGCAGTACTTC
>TRBV7-8|TRBJ2-5|-|TRBD1
CASSRGLGQKQETQYF
TGTGCCAGCAGCAGGGGGCTCGGACAGAAACAAGAGACCCAGTACTTC
>TRBV5-8|TRBJ2-3|-|-
CASSFNSGGDTQYF
TGTGCCAGCAGCTTCAACTCTGGTGGGGATACGCAGTATTTT
>TRBV28|TRBJ1-4|-|TRBD1
CASHTTGGGWEKLFF
TGTGCCAGTCATACTACAGGGGGAGGTTGGGAAAAACTGTTTTTT
>TRBV18|TRBJ2-3|-|-
CASSPGVADLDTQYF
TGTGCCAGCTCACCGGGTGTCGCCGACTTGGATACGCAGTATTTT
>TRBV9|TRBJ2-5|-|TRBD1
CASSVGTGTETQYF
TGTGCCAGCAGCGTGGGGACAGGGACAGAGACCCAGTACTTC
>TRBV5-1|TRBJ1-6|-|TRBD1
CASSFQGGAGNSPLHF
TGCGCCAGCAGCTTTCAAGGGGGCGCTGGAAATTCACCCCTCCACTTT
>TRBV5-1|TRBJ2-2|-|TRBD2
CASSYRRESPGELFF
TGCGCCAGCAGCTACCGGCGGGAGTCCCCCGGGGAGCTGTTTTTT
>TRBV7-8|TRBJ1-4|-|-
CASSLAGFGHEKLFF
TGTGCCAGCAGCTTAGCGGGCTTCGGCCATGAAAAACTGTTTTTT
>TRBV30|TRBJ2-4|-|TRBD1
CAWRGTDRVQNIQYF
TGTGCCTGGAGGGGGACCGACAGGGTGCAAAACATTCAGTACTTC
>TRBV19|TRBJ2-2|-|-
CASRQGGSTGELFF
TGTGCCAGTAGACAGGGGGGGAGCACCGGGGAGCTGTTTTTT
>TRBV11-2|TRBJ2-3|once|-
CASSPLSGTQYF
TGTGCCAGCAGCCCCCTGTCGGGTACGCAGTATTTT
>TRBV27|TRBJ2-7|-|TRBD2
CASASGTGHEQYF
TGTGCCAGTGCGAGCGGGACCGGGCACGAGCAGTACTTC
>TRBV6-2/TRBV6-3|TRBJ2-5|-|TRBD1
CASRRQGQETQYF
TGTGCCAGCAGGAGACAGGGGCAAGAGACCCAGTACTTC
>TRBV18|TRBJ2-7|-|TRBD1
CASSPLQGAGEQYF
TGTGCCAGCTCACCGTTACAGGGGGCAGGCGAGCAGTACTTC
>TRBV5-1|TRBJ2-5|-|-
CASSSRADRTQYF
TGCGCCAGCAGCTCGAGGGCGGATCGGACCCAGTACTTC
>TRBV18|TRBJ2-1|-|TRBD1
CASSPYTGDLRNEQFF
TGTGCCAGCTCACCGTACACAGGGGACCTAAGGAATGAGCAGTTCTTC
>TRBV12-3/TRBV12-4|TRBJ1-5|-|-
CASRMAGQGSQPQHF
TGTGCCAGCAGAATGGCGGGGCAGGGTAGTCAGCCCCAGCATTTT
>TRBV11-3|TRBJ2-1|-|-
CASSFERDTEQFF
TGTGCCAGCAGCTTTGAACGGGACACTGAGCAGTTCTTC
>TRBV28|TRBJ2-6|-|-
CASSFRKNSGANVLTF
TGTGCCAGCAGTTTTAGGAAGAACTCTGGGGCCAACGTCCTGACTTTC
>TRBV6-1|TRBJ1-2|-|TRBD1
CASSVNRGHYGYTF
TGTGCCAGCAGTGTAAACAGGGGTCACTATGGCTACACCTTC
>TRBV6-5|TRBJ2-1|-|TRBD2
CATSGSGNEQFF
TGTGCCACTAGCGGGTCAGGCAATGAGCAGTTCTTC
>TRBV12-3/TRBV12-4|TRBJ1-1|-|TRBD1
CASSQTIGTGYTEAFF
TGTGCCAGCAGTCAAACTATTGGGACAGGATACACTGAAGCTTTCTTT
>TRBV4-1|TRBJ1-4|-|-
CASSQVRATNEKLFF
TGCGCCAGCAGCCAAGTCCGAGCAACTAATGAAAAACTGTTTTTT
>TRBV9|TRBJ2-7|-|TRBD2
CASSVVGTSGIYEQYF
TGTGCCAGCAGCGTGGTTGGGACTAGCGGGATCTACGAGCAGTACTTC
>TRBV9|TRBJ1-2|-|-
CASSVGGDSNYGYTF
TGTGCCAGCAGCGTGGGAGGAGACTCTAACTATGGCTACACCTTC
>TRBV20-1|TRBJ2-1|-|TRBD2
CSASGGTSGSNEQFF
TGCAGTGCTAGTGGGGGGACTAGCGGATCCAATGAGCAGTTCTTC
>TRBV30|TRBJ2-3|-|-
CAWSPHTDTQYF
TGTGCCTGGAGTCCCCACACAGATACGCAGTATTTT
>TRBV27|TRBJ2-7|-|-
CASSLLDRDFIYEQYF
TGTGCCAGCAGTTTATTAGACAGGGACTTTATCTACGAGCAGTACTTC
>TRBV3-1|TRBJ2-5|-|-
CASSQLGGTQYF
TGTGCCAGCAGCCAACTGGGGGGGACCCAGTACTTC
>TRBV12-3/TRBV12-4|TRBJ2-2|once|-
CASSSRWGANTGELFF
TGTGCCAGCAGTTCCCGATGGGGCGCGAACACCGGGGAGCTGTTTTTT